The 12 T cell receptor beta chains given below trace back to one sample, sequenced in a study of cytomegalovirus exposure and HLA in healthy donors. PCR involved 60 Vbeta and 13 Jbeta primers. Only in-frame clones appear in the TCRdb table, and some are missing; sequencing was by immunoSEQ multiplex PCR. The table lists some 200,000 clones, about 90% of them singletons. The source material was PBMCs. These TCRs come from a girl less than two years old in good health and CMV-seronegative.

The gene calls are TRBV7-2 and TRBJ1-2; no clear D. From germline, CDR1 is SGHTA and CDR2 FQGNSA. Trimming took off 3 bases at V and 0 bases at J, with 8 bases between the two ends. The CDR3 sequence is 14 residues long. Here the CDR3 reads CASSFNAANYGYTF. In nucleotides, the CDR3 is TGTGCCAGCAGCTTCAATGCGGCTAACTATGGCTACACCTTC.

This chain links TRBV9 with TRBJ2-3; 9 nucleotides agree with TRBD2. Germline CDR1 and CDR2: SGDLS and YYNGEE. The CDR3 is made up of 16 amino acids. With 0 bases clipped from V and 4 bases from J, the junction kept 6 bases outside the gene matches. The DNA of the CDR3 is TGTGCCAGCAGCGTAGCTGGCGGGGGGGCCGCAGATACGCAGTATTTT. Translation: CASSVAGGGAADTQYF.

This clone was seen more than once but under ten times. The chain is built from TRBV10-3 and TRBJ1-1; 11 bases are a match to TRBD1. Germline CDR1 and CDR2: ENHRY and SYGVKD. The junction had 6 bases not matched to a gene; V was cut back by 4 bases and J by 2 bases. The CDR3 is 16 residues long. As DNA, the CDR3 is TGTGCCATCAGTGGGCCGGACAGGGGGCAAAACACTGAAGCTTTCTTT. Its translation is CAISGPDRGQNTEAFF.

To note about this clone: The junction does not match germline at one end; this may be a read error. The DNA for the CDR3 is TGTGCCAGCAGCCAACCGACAGCTACCTCTGGAAACGCCATATATTTT. Translation gives CASSQPTATSGNAIYF. The rearrangement links TRBV4-2 to TRBJ1-3; D possibly corresponds to TRBD1 (5 bases). This CDR3 has 16 amino acids. Germline V gene lookup returns CDR1 LGHNA and CDR2 YNFKEQ.

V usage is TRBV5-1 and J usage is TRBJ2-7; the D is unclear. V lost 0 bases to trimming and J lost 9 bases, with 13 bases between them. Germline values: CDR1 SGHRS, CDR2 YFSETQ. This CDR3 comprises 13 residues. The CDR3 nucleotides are TGCGCCAGCAGCTTGGGATCTGCAGAGGCGCAGTACTTC. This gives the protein CASSLGSAEAQYF.

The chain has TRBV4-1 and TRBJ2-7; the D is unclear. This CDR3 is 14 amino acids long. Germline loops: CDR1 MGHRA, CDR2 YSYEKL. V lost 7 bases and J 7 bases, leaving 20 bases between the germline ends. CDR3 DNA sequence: TGCGCCAGCAAACGGGTAGAGGAAATTGGGGAGCAGTACTTC. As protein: CASKRVEEIGEQYF.

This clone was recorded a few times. CDR3: CASSEEGDYENNEQFF. Here the CDR3 DNA reads TGTGCCAGCAGTGAAGAGGGGGACTATGAAAACAATGAGCAGTTCTTC. The chain couples TRBV6-1 to TRBJ2-1, with D perhaps matching TRBD2 (7 bases). Trimming took off 1 base at V and 5 bases at J, with 15 bases between the two ends. CDR3 length: 16 residues. CDR1 and CDR2 (germline): MNHNS, SASEGT.

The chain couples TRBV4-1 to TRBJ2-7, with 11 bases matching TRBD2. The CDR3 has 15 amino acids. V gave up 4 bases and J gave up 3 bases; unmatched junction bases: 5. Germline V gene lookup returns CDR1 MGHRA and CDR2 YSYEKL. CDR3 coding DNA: TGCGCCAGCAGCCCCCTTACTAGCGGGGGCTACGAGCAGTACTTC. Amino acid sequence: CASSPLTSGGYEQYF.

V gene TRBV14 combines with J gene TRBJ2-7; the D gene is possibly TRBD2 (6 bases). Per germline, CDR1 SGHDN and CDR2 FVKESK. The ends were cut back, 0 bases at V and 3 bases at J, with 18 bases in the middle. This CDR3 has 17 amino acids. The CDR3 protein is CASSQEDSGDGGYEQYF. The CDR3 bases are TGTGCCAGCAGCCAAGAAGATAGCGGAGACGGAGGCTACGAGCAGTACTTC. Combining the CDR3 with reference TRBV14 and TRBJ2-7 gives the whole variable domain EAGVTQFPSHSVIEKGQTVTLRCDPISGHDNLYWYRRVMGKEIKFLLHFVKESKQDESGMPNNRFLAERTGGTYSTLKVQPAELEDSGVYFCASSQEDSGDGGYEQYFGPGTRLTVT.

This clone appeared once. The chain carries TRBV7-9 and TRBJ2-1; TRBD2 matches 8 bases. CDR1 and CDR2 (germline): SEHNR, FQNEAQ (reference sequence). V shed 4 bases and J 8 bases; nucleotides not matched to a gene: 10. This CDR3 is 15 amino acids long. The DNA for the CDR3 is TGTGCCAGCAGCTACGGGGGGACTAGACGAGATGAGCAGTTCTTC. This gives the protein CASSYGGTRRDEQFF.

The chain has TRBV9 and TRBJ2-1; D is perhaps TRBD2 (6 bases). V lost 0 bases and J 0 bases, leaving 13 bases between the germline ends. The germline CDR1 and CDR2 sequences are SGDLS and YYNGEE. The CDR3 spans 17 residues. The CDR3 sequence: CASSVAMVAVSYNEQFF. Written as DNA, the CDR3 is TGTGCCAGCAGCGTAGCTATGGTAGCGGTCTCCTACAATGAGCAGTTCTTC.

The CDR3 protein is CASSFQLSYEQYF. The CDR3 region has the DNA TGTGCCAGCAGCTTCCAGTTATCCTACGAGCAGTACTTC. The chain links TRBV7-2 to TRBJ2-7; D remains unclear. The CDR3 extends over 13 amino acids. CDR1 is SGHTA, CDR2 FQGNSA, per germline. The ends were cut back, 3 bases at V and 1 base at J, with 7 bases in the middle.